The 6 T cell receptor beta chains presented below share a single source sample, sequenced in a study of T cell clonotyping in hematopoietic cell transplantation. Sequenced by immunoSEQ multiplex PCR; TCRdb stores in-frame clones only, minus some. The sample lists 20,000 or so clones, 79% occurring once. Material for sequencing was peripheral blood mononuclear cells. Receptor source: a man in his sixties in good health. Some clones in this sample may be carry-over from other donors' samples.

J is TRBJ1-2 and V is TRBV11-2; a weak D match, TRBD1 (5 bases). This CDR3 comprises 14 residues. Germline V gives CDR1 SGHAT, CDR2 FQNNGV. Trimming stripped 1 base from V and 4 bases from J, with 10 bases between. This chain's CDR3 is CASSLGGRSYGYTF. CDR3 DNA: TGTGCCAGCAGCTTAGGGGGGAGGTCCTATGGCTACACCTTC.

V gene TRBV7-3 combines with J gene TRBJ2-7; a possible D gene is TRBD2 (6 bases). The germline CDR1 and CDR2 sequences are SGHTA and FQGTGA. V was clipped by 5 bases and J by 2 bases, with 10 bases between them. The CDR3 runs to 13 residues. DNA of the CDR3: TGTGCCAGCAGCCCCGGGGGACCCTACGAGCAGTACTTC. Its protein product is CASSPGGPYEQYF. Full variable domain (rest looked up from reference TRBV7-3 and TRBJ2-7): GAGVSQTPSNKVTEKGKYVELRCDPISGHTALYWYRQSLGQGPEFLIYFQGTGAADDSGLPNDRFFAVRPEGSVSTLKIQRTERGDSAVYLCASSPGGPYEQYFGPGTRLTVT.

This clone was counted once. This chain links TRBV30 with TRBJ1-5; 7 bases align to TRBD1. With V trimmed by 0 bases and J by 3 bases, 8 bases remained unmatched. Germline values: CDR1 GTSNPN, CDR2 SVGIG (reference sequence). This CDR3 spans 16 amino acids. The CDR3 DNA is TGTGCCTGGAGTGTGGGGGCAGGGGGGAACAATCAGCCCCAGCATTTT. It specifies CAWSVGAGGNNQPQHF.

This chain links TRBV7-6 with TRBJ2-1; D call uncertain. Germline CDR1 reads SGHVS; CDR2 reads FNYEAQ. There are 14 residues in the CDR3. V was trimmed by 1 base and J by 3 bases, leaving 7 bases between them. CDR3 sequence: CASSLGDYYNEQFF. CDR3 sequence (DNA): TGTGCCAGCAGCTTAGGCGATTACTACAATGAGCAGTTCTTC. Together with reference TRBV7-6 and TRBJ2-1, the CDR3 gives the full variable domain: GAGVSQSPRYKVTKRGQDVALRCDPISGHVSLYWYRQALGQGPEFLTYFNYEAQQDKSGLPNDRFSAERPEGSISTLTIQRTEQRDSAMYRCASSLGDYYNEQFFGPGTRLTVL.

This clone has a single count. The chain joins TRBV30 to TRBJ1-1; no clear D. CDR3 length: 13 amino acids. The germline V and J ends were trimmed by 2 bases and 4 bases, with 11 bases remaining between them. From germline, CDR1 is GTSNPN and CDR2 SVGIG (reference sequence). The CDR3 loop is CAWSSQSGTEAFF. The DNA of the CDR3 is TGTGCCTGGAGTTCACAGTCGGGCACTGAAGCTTTCTTT. Full variable domain (rest looked up from reference TRBV30 and TRBJ1-1): SQTIHQWPATLVQPVGSPLSLECTVEGTSNPNLYWYRQAAGRGLQLLFYSVGIGQISSEVPQNLSASRPQDRQFILSSKKLLLSDSGFYLCAWSSQSGTEAFFGQGTRLTVV.

The V gene is TRBV15, the J gene TRBJ1-3; D remains unclear. Germline V gene data show CDR1 as LNHNV and CDR2 as YYDKDF (reference sequence). The CDR3 totals 17 residues. V lost 1 base to trimming and J lost 1 base, with 14 bases between them. CDR3 coding DNA: TGTGCCACCAGCAGAGGACGACAAAGACGTTCTGGAAACACCATATATTTT. Encoded protein: CATSRGRQRRSGNTIYF.